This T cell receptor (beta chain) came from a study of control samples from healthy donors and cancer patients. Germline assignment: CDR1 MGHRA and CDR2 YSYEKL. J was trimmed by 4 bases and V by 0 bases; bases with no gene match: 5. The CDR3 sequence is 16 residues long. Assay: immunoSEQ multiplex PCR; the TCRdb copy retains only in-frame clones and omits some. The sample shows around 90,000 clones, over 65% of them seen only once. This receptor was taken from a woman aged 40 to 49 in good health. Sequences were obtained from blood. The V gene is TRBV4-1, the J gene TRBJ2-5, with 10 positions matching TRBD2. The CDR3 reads CASSQDERGGLETQYF. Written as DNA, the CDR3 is TGCGCCAGCAGCCAAGACGAGCGGGGGGGCCTAGAGACCCAGTACTTC.